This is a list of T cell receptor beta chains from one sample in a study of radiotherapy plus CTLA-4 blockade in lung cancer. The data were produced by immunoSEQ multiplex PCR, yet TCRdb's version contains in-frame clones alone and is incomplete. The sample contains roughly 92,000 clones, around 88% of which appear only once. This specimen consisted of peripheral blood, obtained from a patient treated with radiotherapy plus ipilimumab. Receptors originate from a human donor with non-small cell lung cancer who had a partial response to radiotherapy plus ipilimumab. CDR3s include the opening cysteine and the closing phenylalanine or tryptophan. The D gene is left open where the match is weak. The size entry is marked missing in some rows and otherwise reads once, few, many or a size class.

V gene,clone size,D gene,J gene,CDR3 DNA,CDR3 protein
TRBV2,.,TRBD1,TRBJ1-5,TGTGCCAGCAGTCTGACAGGGGGTAGGAGCAATCAGCCCCAGCATTTT,CASSLTGGRSNQPQHF
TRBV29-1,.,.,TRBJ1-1,TGCAGCTTTCAGTCGAACACTGAAGCTTTCTTT,CSFQSNTEAFF
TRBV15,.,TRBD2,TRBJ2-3,TGTGCCACCAGCAGAGGTAGCGGGCACTTTCTCGGGGATACGCAGTATTTT,CATSRGSGHFLGDTQYF
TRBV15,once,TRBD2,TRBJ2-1,TGTGCCACCAGAGGGACTAGAACCTACAATGAGCAGTTCTTC,CATRGTRTYNEQFF
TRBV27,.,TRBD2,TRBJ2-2,TGTGCCAGCAGTCCACAGCGGGGCTACACCGGGGAGCTGTTTTTT,CASSPQRGYTGELFF
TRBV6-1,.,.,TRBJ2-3,TGTGCCAGCATCCTCACAGATACGCAGTATTTT,CASILTDTQYF
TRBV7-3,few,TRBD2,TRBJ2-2,TGTGCCAGCAGCTTAATCTTAAAAGGCTCTAGCGGGATGGCTGGCACCGGGGAGCTGTTTTTT,CASSLILKGSSGMAGTGELFF
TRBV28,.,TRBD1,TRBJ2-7,TGTGCCAGCAGTCGGGCGACAGGGGGACTCTACGAGCAGTACTTC,CASSRATGGLYEQYF
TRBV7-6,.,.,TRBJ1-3,TGTGCCAGCAGCTTAGCCGGACAGAACTCTGGAAACACCATATATTTT,CASSLAGQNSGNTIYF
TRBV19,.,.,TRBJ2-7,TGTGCCAGTAGTATATATCCGGACAGCACCTACGAGCAGTACTTC,CASSIYPDSTYEQYF
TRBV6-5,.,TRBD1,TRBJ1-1,TGTGCCAGCAGTTACCAATCGGGACAGGGGCCCACTGAAGCTTTCTTT,CASSYQSGQGPTEAFF
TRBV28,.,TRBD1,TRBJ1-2,TGTGCCAGCAGTGGTGGAGGGACAGGGATAGGCTATGGCTACACCTTC,CASSGGGTGIGYGYTF
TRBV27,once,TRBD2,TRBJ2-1,TGTGCCGCAGCAGCCCCCAGCGGGAGTTTAAATGAGCAGTTCTTC,CAAAAPSGSLNEQFF
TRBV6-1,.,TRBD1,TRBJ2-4,TGTGCCAGCAGTGATCTCACAGGGGGGTACTTC,CASSDLTGGYF
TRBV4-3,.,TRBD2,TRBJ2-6,TGCGCCAGCAGCCAGGCCGGGACTAGCGGGACCGGTGGGGCCAACGTCCTGACTTTC,CASSQAGTSGTGGANVLTF
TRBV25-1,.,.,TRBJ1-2,TGTGCCAGCAGGGGGGGAGGCTATGGCTACACCTTC,CASRGGGYGYTF
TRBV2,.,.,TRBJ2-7,TGTGCCACCACGACGGTCGGGGAAAGGGAGCAGTACTTC,CATTTVGEREQYF
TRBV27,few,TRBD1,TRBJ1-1,TGTGCCAGTCAACAGGGGGGTCCGACTGAAGCTTTCTTT,CASQQGGPTEAFF
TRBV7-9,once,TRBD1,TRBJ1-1,TGTGCCAGCAGCCCCACAGGGGGCCTCGGTGGCACTGAAGCTTTCTTT,CASSPTGGLGGTEAFF
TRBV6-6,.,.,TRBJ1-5,TGTGCCAGCAGTTCCTCCTTATCACCTAGCGATCAGCCCCAGCATTTT,CASSSSLSPSDQPQHF
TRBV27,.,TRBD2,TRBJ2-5,TGTGCCAGCAGTTCTCCCCTTGGGAGCGGGAGGGCCTCGGAGACCCAGTACTTC,CASSSPLGSGRASETQYF
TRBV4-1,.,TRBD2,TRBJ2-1,TGCGCCAGCAGCCAACAAATTTTCGGGAGCGGGAGCTCCTACAATGAGCAGTTCTTC,CASSQQIFGSGSSYNEQFF
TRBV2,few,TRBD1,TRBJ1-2,TGTGCCAGCAGGGGGGACAGGTTCTTGGGCTACACCTTC,CASRGDRFLGYTF
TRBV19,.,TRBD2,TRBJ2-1,TGTGCCAGTAGTATTCGGGGACTAGGTACTCCGAGCTCCTACAATGAGCAGTTCTTC,CASSIRGLGTPSSYNEQFF
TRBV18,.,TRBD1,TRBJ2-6,TGTGCCAGCTCACCTACAGGGGATGGGGCCAACGTCCTGACTTTC,CASSPTGDGANVLTF
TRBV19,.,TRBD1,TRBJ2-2,TGTGCCAGCTCGGACAGGGGTAACACCGGGGAGCTGTTTTTT,CASSDRGNTGELFF
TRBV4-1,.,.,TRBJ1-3,TGCGCCAGCAGCCAAGATCTCGCGGATTCTGGAAACACCATATATTTT,CASSQDLADSGNTIYF
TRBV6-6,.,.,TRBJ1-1,TGTGCCAGCAGTAGCCGAGGGAACACTGAAGCTTTCTTT,CASSSRGNTEAFF
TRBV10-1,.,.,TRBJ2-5,TGCGCCAGCAGTGAGGGGCTAGCTACGGGTCAAGAGACCCAGTACTTC,CASSEGLATGQETQYF
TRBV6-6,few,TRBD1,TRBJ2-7,TGTGCCAGCCGTTCCGGGACAGGCTACGAGCAGTACTTC,CASRSGTGYEQYF
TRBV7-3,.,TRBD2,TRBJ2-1,TGTGCCAGCAGCCCCGGACTAGCGGGGCACAATGAGCAGTTCTTC,CASSPGLAGHNEQFF